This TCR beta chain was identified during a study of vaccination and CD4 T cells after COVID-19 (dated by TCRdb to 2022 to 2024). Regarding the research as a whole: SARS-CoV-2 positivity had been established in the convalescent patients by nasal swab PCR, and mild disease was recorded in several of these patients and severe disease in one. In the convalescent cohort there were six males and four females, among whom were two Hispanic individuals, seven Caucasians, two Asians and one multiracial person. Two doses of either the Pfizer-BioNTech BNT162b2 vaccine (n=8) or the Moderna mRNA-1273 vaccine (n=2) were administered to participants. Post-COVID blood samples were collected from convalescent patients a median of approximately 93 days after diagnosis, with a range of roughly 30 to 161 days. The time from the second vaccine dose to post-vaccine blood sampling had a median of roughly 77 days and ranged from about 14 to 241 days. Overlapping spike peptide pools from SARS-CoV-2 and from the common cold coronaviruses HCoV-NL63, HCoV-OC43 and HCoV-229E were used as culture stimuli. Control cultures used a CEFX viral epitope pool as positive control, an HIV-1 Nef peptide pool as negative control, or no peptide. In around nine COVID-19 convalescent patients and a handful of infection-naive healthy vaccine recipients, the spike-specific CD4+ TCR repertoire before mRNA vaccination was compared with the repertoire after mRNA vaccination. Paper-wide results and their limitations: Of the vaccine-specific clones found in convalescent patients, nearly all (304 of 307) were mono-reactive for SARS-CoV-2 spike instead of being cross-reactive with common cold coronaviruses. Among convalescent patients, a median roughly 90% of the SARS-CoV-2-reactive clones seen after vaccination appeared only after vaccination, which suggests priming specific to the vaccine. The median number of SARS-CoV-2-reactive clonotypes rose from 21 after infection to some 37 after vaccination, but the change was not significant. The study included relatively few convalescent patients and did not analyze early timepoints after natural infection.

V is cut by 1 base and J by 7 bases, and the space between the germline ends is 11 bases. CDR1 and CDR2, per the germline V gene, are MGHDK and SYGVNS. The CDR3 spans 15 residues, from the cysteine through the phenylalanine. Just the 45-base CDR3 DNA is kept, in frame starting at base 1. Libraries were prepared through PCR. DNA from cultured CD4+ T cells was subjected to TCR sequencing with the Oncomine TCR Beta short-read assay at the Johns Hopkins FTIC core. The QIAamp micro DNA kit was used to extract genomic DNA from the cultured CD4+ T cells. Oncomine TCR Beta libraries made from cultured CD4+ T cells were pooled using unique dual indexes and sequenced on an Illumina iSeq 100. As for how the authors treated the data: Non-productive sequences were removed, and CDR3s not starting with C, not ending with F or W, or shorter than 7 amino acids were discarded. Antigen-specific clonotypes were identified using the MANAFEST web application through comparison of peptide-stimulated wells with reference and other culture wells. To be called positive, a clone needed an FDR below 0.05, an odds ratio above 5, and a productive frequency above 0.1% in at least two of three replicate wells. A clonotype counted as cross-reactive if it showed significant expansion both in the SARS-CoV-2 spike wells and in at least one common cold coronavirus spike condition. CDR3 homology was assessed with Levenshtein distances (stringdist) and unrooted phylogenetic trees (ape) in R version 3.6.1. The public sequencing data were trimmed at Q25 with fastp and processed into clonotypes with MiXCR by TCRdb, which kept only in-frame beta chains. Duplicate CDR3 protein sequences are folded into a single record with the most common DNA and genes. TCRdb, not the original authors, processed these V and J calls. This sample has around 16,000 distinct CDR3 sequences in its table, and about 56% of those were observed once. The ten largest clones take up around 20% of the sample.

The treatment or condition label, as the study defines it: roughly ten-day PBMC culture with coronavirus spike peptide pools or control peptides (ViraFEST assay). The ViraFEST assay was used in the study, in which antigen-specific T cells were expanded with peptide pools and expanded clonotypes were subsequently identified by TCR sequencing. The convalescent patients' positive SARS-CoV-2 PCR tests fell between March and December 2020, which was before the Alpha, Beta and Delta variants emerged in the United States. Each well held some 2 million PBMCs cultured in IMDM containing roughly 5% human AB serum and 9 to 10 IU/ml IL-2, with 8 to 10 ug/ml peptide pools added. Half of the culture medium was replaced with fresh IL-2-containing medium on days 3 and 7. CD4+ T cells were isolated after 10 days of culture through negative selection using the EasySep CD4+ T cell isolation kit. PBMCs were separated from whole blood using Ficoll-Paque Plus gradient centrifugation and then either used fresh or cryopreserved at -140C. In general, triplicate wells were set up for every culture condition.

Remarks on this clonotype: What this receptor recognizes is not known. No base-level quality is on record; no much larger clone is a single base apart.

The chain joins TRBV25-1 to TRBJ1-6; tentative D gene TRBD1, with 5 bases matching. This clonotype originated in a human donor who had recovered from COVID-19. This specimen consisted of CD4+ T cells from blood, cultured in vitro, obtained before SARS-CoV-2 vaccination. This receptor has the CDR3 CASSESWGRNSPLHF. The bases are TGTGCCAGCAGTGAATCTTGGGGGAGGAATTCACCCCTCCACTTT.